One and the same sample provided the 15 T cell receptor beta chains below, sequenced in a study of blood T cell repertoires in COVID-19. This table comes from immunoSEQ multiplex PCR, and its TCRdb copy is limited to in-frame clones, with some not included. The table records approximately 110,000 clones, about 85% of them present only once. The sample taken for sequencing was peripheral blood. The source of these receptors is a man aged 50 to 60 with acute or convalescent COVID-19.

V usage is TRBV19 and J usage is TRBJ1-5, with D uncertain. The CDR3 sequence is 13 residues long. Trimming pared 3 bases from V and 3 bases from J, leaving 6 bases between. Germline V CDR1 and CDR2: LNHDA, SQIVND (reference sequence). CDR3 amino acids: CASSMGYNQPQHF. The DNA of the CDR3 is TGTGCCAGTAGTATGGGCTACAATCAGCCCCAGCATTTT.

This chain uses TRBV6-6 with TRBJ2-7; 7 bases match TRBD1. Germline V gives CDR1 MNHNY, CDR2 SVGAGI (reference sequence). V gave up 4 bases and J gave up 2 bases; unmatched junction bases: 2. The CDR3 runs to 13 residues. The CDR3 here is CASSSGQPYEQYF. The CDR3 DNA sequence: TGTGCCAGCAGTTCGGGACAGCCCTACGAGCAGTACTTC.

The V and J genes are TRBV5-1 and TRBJ2-2, with D perhaps TRBD2 (6 bases). The ends were cut back, 5 bases at V and 3 bases at J, with 11 bases in the middle. The CDR3 is 14 amino acids. Germline V gene data show CDR1 as SGHRS and CDR2 as YFSETQ. The CDR3 nucleotides are TGCGCCAGCAGGGCTAGCGTCGACACCGGGGAGCTGTTTTTT. Translation gives CASRASVDTGELFF.

As DNA, the CDR3 is TGTGCCAGCAGTGAAGCGGTGACGGCGACGGGTACGCAGTATTTT. Protein: CASSEAVTATGTQYF. This chain links TRBV6-1 with TRBJ2-3; D gene uncertain. V was shortened by 0 bases and J by 8 bases, with 15 bases between the two germline ends. CDR3 length: 15 amino acids. Per the germline V gene, CDR1 is MNHNS and CDR2 is SASEGT.

This clone has only a few counts. The chain combines TRBV6-2 or TRBV6-3 with TRBJ1-5, with D unresolved. The germline V gene encodes CDR1 MNHEY and CDR2 SVGEGT. Trimming removed 2 bases from V and 11 bases from J, with 7 bases in between. CDR3 length: 11 amino acids. The CDR3, as DNA: TGTGCCAGCAGTTACCCTACAGCCCAGCATTTT. Translation: CASSYPTAQHF.

The chain uses TRBV7-2 and TRBJ1-2; 9 bases are a match to TRBD1. Per germline, CDR1 SGHTA and CDR2 FQGNSA. V was clipped by 7 bases and J by 2 bases; unmatched bases: 11. This CDR3 contains 16 residues. The CDR3 DNA follows: TGTGCCAGCATCCCATCCGGGACAGGGCCCAACTATGGCTACACCTTC. Residues: CASIPSGTGPNYGYTF.

The count of this clone is one. Germline and junction disagree at one end, which may indicate a read error. The chain is built from TRBV19 and TRBJ2-5; 9 bases are a match to TRBD1. CDR3 length: 13 residues. Looked up from germline, CDR1 is LNHDA and CDR2 is SQIVND (reference sequence). The CDR3 reads CAGRTGEWETQYF. In nucleotides, the CDR3 is TGTGCCGGTAGGACAGGGGAGTGGGAGACCCAGTACTTC. The whole variable domain, filled in from reference TRBV19 and TRBJ2-5, reads DGGITQSPKYLFRKEGQNVTLSCEQNLNHDAMYWYRQDPGQGLRLIYYSQIVNDFQKGDIAEGYSVSREKKESFPLTVTSAQKNPTAFYLCAGRTGEWETQYFGPGTRLLVL.

On this clone itself: An end of the junction differs from the germline gene, which may be a read error. Other DNA sequences in the same sample also yield this CDR3. The chain carries TRBV6-6 and TRBJ1-2, with D possibly matching TRBD1 (5 bases). The germline V gene has CDR1 MNHNY and CDR2 SVGAGI (reference sequence). The CDR3 is 15 amino acids. Here the CDR3 reads CASSNRGTLHYGYTF. CDR3 sequence (DNA): TGTGCCAGCAGTAACCGCGGGACTTTGCACTATGGTTACACCTTC.

This clone was seen more than once but under ten times. This chain joins TRBV5-4 and TRBJ2-2; D is uncertain. V shed 0 bases and J shed 1 base, with 4 bases lying between them. The V gene's germline CDR1 is SGHNT and CDR2 YYREEE (reference sequence). The CDR3 has 14 amino acids. CDR3 protein: CASSLGRNTGELFF. The CDR3 DNA reads as TGTGCCAGCAGCTTGGGCAGGAACACCGGGGAGCTGTTTTTT.

The chain joins TRBV19 to TRBJ2-7, with 10 bases that match TRBD1. V lost 6 bases to trimming and J lost 4 bases; unmatched junction nucleotides: 3. Germline CDR1 reads LNHDA; CDR2 reads SQIVND (reference sequence). CDR3 length: 13 residues. For the CDR3, the DNA is TGTGCCAGTAGGGGGACAGGGGTATACGAGCAGTACTTC. Its translation is CASRGTGVYEQYF. Looking up the rest from reference TRBV19 and TRBJ2-7 gives the full variable domain: DGGITQSPKYLFRKEGQNVTLSCEQNLNHDAMYWYRQDPGQGLRLIYYSQIVNDFQKGDIAEGYSVSREKKESFPLTVTSAQKNPTAFYLCASRGTGVYEQYFGPGTRLTVT.

The chain joins TRBV19 to TRBJ2-1; D not certain. CDR1 is LNHDA and CDR2 is SQIVND in the germline V gene (reference sequence). The CDR3 extends over 15 amino acids. Trimming removed 5 bases at V and 7 bases at J, with 18 bases between. The CDR3 DNA reads TGTGCCAGTAGTCCCAGGCCGAGACAAACTAATGAGCAGTTCTTC. This sequence encodes CASSPRPRQTNEQFF. Full variable domain (outside the CDR3, taken from reference TRBV19 and TRBJ2-1): DGGITQSPKYLFRKEGQNVTLSCEQNLNHDAMYWYRQDPGQGLRLIYYSQIVNDFQKGDIAEGYSVSREKKESFPLTVTSAQKNPTAFYLCASSPRPRQTNEQFFGPGTRLTVL.

This chain's CDR3 is CASSLARVSYNSPLHF. DNA for the CDR3: TGTGCCAGCAGCTTAGCCAGGGTCTCCTATAATTCACCCCTCCACTTT. The V call is TRBV7-8, the J call TRBJ1-6; weak D call: TRBD1 (5 bases). Germline CDR1 SGHVS, CDR2 FQNEAQ. This CDR3 region has 16 residues. V gave up 0 bases and J gave up 0 bases, with 6 bases separating them.

The CDR3 protein is CATSRDLGQGRPQHF. The CDR3 bases are TGTGCCACCAGCAGAGATCTGGGACAGGGTAGGCCCCAGCATTTT. V is TRBV15 and J is TRBJ1-5; TRBD1 matches 9 bases. Germline V gives CDR1 LNHNV, CDR2 YYDKDF (reference sequence). V gave up 0 bases and J gave up 9 bases; unmatched junction bases: 6. CDR3 length: 15 amino acids.

The gene calls are TRBV7-2 and TRBJ2-3; 7 bases match TRBD1. Per the germline V gene, CDR1 is SGHTA and CDR2 is FQGNSA. V shed 4 bases, J shed 0 bases, and the junction held 7 bases outside the gene matches. There are 16 residues in the CDR3. The CDR3 sequence is CASSSMGTASTDTQYF. In DNA, the CDR3 is TGTGCCAGCAGCTCGATGGGGACAGCCAGCACAGATACGCAGTATTTT.

The rearrangement joins TRBV7-6 to TRBJ1-3, with 8 nucleotides matching TRBD1. Germline trimming cut 2 bases from V and 3 bases from J; bases unmatched to any gene: 3. This CDR3 comprises 15 residues. From germline, CDR1 is SGHVS and CDR2 FNYEAQ. Here the CDR3 reads CASSLQGAVGNTIYF. Here the CDR3 DNA reads TGTGCCAGCAGCTTACAGGGGGCGGTTGGAAACACCATATATTTT.